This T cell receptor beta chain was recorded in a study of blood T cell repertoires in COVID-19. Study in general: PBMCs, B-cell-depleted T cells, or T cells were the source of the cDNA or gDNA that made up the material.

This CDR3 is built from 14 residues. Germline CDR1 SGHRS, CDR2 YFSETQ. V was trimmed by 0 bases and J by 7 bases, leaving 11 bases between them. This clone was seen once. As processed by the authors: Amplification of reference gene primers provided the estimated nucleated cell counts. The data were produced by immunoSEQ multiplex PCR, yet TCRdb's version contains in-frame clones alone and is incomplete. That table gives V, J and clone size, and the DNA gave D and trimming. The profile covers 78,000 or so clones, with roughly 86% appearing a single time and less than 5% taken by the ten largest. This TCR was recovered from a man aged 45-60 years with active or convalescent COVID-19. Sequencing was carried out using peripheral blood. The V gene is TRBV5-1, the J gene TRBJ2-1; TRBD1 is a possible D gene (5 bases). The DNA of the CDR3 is TGCGCCAGCAGCTTGGCAGGGCTCGGTAATGAGCAGTTCTTC. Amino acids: CASSLAGLGNEQFF.